The 5 T cell receptor beta chains below come from one sample, sequenced in a study of CD8 T cells in ankylosing spondylitis. TCRdb re-called the 5' RACE reads with MiXCR, one entry per CDR3 protein. The sample shows a few hundred thousand distinct CDR3 sequences, less than 25% of them seen only once. The specimen sequenced was blood, either unsorted or a sorted T cell fraction (not recorded which). These receptors were taken from a female donor with ankylosing spondylitis or in good health (not recorded which).

CDR3 nucleotide sequence: TGCAGTGCCGAAGGGGGGGGGCAGTACAATGAGCAGTTCTTC. Translated: CSAEGGGQYNEQFF. The rearrangement joins TRBV20-1 to TRBJ2-1, with D possibly TRBD2 on 7 matching bases. Deletions cut 6 bases from V and 4 bases from J, with 16 bases between. CDR1 and CDR2 from the germline V gene are DFQATT and SNEGSKA (reference sequence). This CDR3 has 14 residues.

This clonotype has just a few counts. The CDR3 DNA sequence: TGTGCCATCTCCGCTAGCGGGGGATACAATGAGCAGTTCTTC. It encodes CAISASGGYNEQFF. This chain links TRBV10-3 with TRBJ2-1; 10 nucleotides line up with TRBD2. The germline gives CDR1 ENHRY, CDR2 SYGVKD. Trimming cost V 8 bases and J 4 bases; bases outside gene matches: 5. The length of the CDR3 is 14 residues.

V usage is TRBV11-3 and J usage is TRBJ2-1; TRBD2 matches 13 bases. V shed 5 bases and J 5 bases; nucleotides not matched to a gene: 6. Germline-derived CDR1 and CDR2 are SGHNT and YENEEA. CDR3 size: 16 residues. DNA for the CDR3: TGTGCCAGCAGCAAACAGGGACTAGCGGGAAACAATGAGCAGTTCTTC. It encodes CASSKQGLAGNNEQFF. The full variable domain, its missing parts supplied by reference TRBV11-3 and TRBJ2-1, is EAGVVQSPRYKIIEKKQPVAFWCNPISGHNTLYWYLQNLGQGPELLIRYENEEAVDDSQLPKDRFSAERLKGVDSTLKIQPAELGDSAVYLCASSKQGLAGNNEQFFGPGTRLTVL.

The sample holds a few counts of this clonotype. The chain recombines TRBV6-1 with TRBJ1-2, with TRBD1 matching over 9 bases. The CDR3 loop spans 14 amino acids. Germline loops: CDR1 MNHNS, CDR2 SASEGT. The ends lost 6 bases at V and 2 bases at J; junction bases unmatched: 4. The CDR3 DNA sequence: TGTGCCAGCAGGACTGGACAGGGGAACTATGGCTACACCTTC. This sequence encodes CASRTGQGNYGYTF.

The genes are TRBV11-2 and TRBJ2-1, with TRBD2 matching over 9 bases. The CDR3 length is 15 residues. Germline V lookup: CDR1 SGHAT, CDR2 FQNNGV. With 0 bases clipped from V and 8 bases from J, the junction kept 5 bases outside the gene matches. Here the CDR3 reads CASSLDGTSNDEQFF. The CDR3, as DNA: TGTGCCAGCAGCTTAGATGGGACTAGCAACGATGAGCAGTTCTTC.